Presented here are 14 T cell receptor beta chains from one specimen sequenced in a study of OX40 agonist ivuxolimab in advanced cancers. TCRdb's copy holds only in-frame clones and misses some; the assay was immunoSEQ multiplex PCR. The table has tens of thousands of clones, 84% seen once. This material consisted of CD4+ or CD8+ T cells sorted from blood, taken in a trial of the OX40 agonist ivuxolimab. These receptor sequences come from an adult with an advanced solid tumor such as melanoma, head and neck, liver or kidney cancer.

V is TRBV19 and J is TRBJ2-7; possibly TRBD1 for D (5 bases). Germline V gene lookup returns CDR1 LNHDA and CDR2 SQIVND (reference sequence). CDR3 length equals 14 residues. The V gene lost 1 base and the J gene lost 5 bases, with 12 bases spanning the gap. CDR3 coding DNA: TGTGCCAGTAGTATAGTAGGGGCCCGGGACGAGCAGTACTTC. It is translated as CASSIVGARDEQYF.

The chain uses TRBV27 and TRBJ2-1; perhaps TRBD1 as D (5 bases). V lost 6 bases, J lost 4 bases, and 16 bases lay in between. CDR3 size: 15 residues. Germline lookup yields CDR1 MNHEY and CDR2 SMNVEV (reference sequence). CDR3 protein: CASSPGSLGYNEQFF. In DNA form, the CDR3 reads TGTGCCAGCAGCCCAGGGTCCCTGGGGTACAATGAGCAGTTCTTC.

This clone was seen only once. V gene TRBV7-8 combines with J gene TRBJ2-7, with 11 nucleotides matching TRBD2. The germline V gene has CDR1 SGHVS and CDR2 FQNEAQ. The CDR3 runs 14 residues. The junction had 3 bases not matched to a gene; V was cut back by 5 bases and J by 3 bases. The CDR3 is CASSPGTSGYEQYF. CDR3 in DNA: TGTGCCAGCAGCCCAGGGACTAGCGGCTACGAGCAGTACTTC.

This chain joins TRBV19 and TRBJ2-1; TRBD1 aligns across 11 bases. This CDR3 contains 15 residues. Germline CDR1 and CDR2: LNHDA and SQIVND (reference sequence). V shed 3 bases, J shed 8 bases, and the junction held 6 bases outside the gene matches. CDR3: CASSIRDRGRDEQFF. CDR3 sequence (DNA): TGTGCCAGTAGTATTCGGGACAGGGGGAGGGATGAGCAGTTCTTC. The full variable domain, completed using reference TRBV19 and TRBJ2-1, is DGGITQSPKYLFRKEGQNVTLSCEQNLNHDAMYWYRQDPGQGLRLIYYSQIVNDFQKGDIAEGYSVSREKKESFPLTVTSAQKNPTAFYLCASSIRDRGRDEQFFGPGTRLTVL.

The chain carries TRBV13 and TRBJ2-5, with 11 bases identical to TRBD2. This CDR3 has 17 amino acids. V dropped 4 bases and J dropped 5; count of bases not matched to a gene: 12. Germline V CDR1 and CDR2: PRHDT, FYEKMQ (reference sequence). CDR3 nucleotides: TGTGCCAGCAGCTCTCCTAGCGGGGGGCTTCTAATGGAGACCCAGTACTTC. It codes for CASSSPSGGLLMETQYF.

V gene TRBV6-1 combines with J gene TRBJ2-3; TRBD1 might be the D (5 bases). V was trimmed by 3 bases and J by 2 bases, leaving 9 bases between them. This CDR3 has 14 residues. Germline-derived CDR1 and CDR2 are MNHNS and SASEGT. In nucleotides, the CDR3 is TGTGCCAGCAGTGACTCCAGGGACACAGATACGCAGTATTTT. Translated, it gives CASSDSRDTDTQYF.

The chain has TRBV7-2 and TRBJ1-2; D possibly corresponds to TRBD1 (5 bases). V was shortened by 11 bases and J by 3 bases, with 13 bases between the two germline ends. Germline loops: CDR1 SGHTA, CDR2 FQGNSA. The length of the CDR3 is 12 residues. CDR3 coding DNA: TGTGCCCACTGGTTGGGGGACTATGGCTACACCTTC. Protein product: CAHWLGDYGYTF.

The chain links TRBV4-1 to TRBJ1-1; D remains unclear. V dropped 0 bases and J dropped 3 bases, with 11 bases sitting between them. The germline V gene encodes CDR1 MGHRA and CDR2 YSYEKL. The CDR3 is made up of 15 amino acids. CDR3: CASSQEVGRDTEAFF. CDR3 sequence (DNA): TGCGCCAGCAGCCAAGAGGTGGGGAGGGACACTGAAGCTTTCTTT.

This clone was detected a few times. The rearrangement uses TRBV7-9 and TRBJ2-3; no reliable D call. Germline CDR1 and CDR2: SEHNR and FQNEAQ (reference sequence). V lost 8 bases, J lost 3 bases, and 12 bases lay in between. The CDR3 covers 13 residues. In nucleotides, the CDR3 is TGTGCCAGCGAGGCGCCTCAAACAGATACGCAGTATTTT. Translation gives CASEAPQTDTQYF.

This clone was detected once. J is TRBJ2-7 and V is TRBV5-5; a possible D gene is TRBD1 (6 bases). Between the trimmed V and J ends, which lost 0 bases and 3 bases, there was a span of 10 bases. This CDR3 contains 14 residues. Germline CDR1 reads SGHKS; CDR2 reads YYEKEE (reference sequence). This CDR3 reads CASSLDGTNYEQYF. The CDR3 bases are TGTGCCAGCAGCTTGGATGGGACAAACTACGAGCAGTACTTC.

The chain combines TRBV6-5 with TRBJ2-1; 7 bases align to TRBD1. The J segment lost 3 bases and the V segment lost 8 bases, leaving 1 base of the junction unmatched. Germline V gene data show CDR1 as MNHEY and CDR2 as SVGAGI. CDR3 size: 12 residues. The CDR3 reads CASRTGYNEQFF. In nucleotides, the CDR3 is TGTGCCAGCCGGACAGGCTACAATGAGCAGTTCTTC.

The chain carries TRBV4-1 and TRBJ1-1; D might be TRBD1 (5 bases). The germline CDR1 and CDR2 sequences are MGHRA and YSYEKL. The CDR3 spans 18 residues. V shed 4 bases and J shed 5 bases, with 26 bases lying between them. The CDR3 protein is CASSPQSPSTRAGTEAFF. The CDR3, as DNA: TGCGCCAGCAGCCCTCAGTCGCCGTCGACCAGGGCTGGGACTGAAGCTTTCTTT.

The chain uses TRBV9 and TRBJ2-5; D remains ambiguous. Trimming removed 5 bases from V and 2 bases from J, with 10 bases in between. Germline loops: CDR1 SGDLS, CDR2 YYNGEE. The CDR3 runs to 13 residues. This CDR3 is CASRGRLQETQYF. The CDR3 DNA follows: TGTGCCAGCAGAGGACGTTTACAAGAGACCCAGTACTTC. Using reference TRBV9 and TRBJ2-5 for the parts outside the CDR3, the full variable domain is DSGVTQTPKHLITATGQRVTLRCSPRSGDLSVYWYQQSLDQGLQFLIQYYNGEERAKGNILERFSAQQFPDLHSELNLSSLELGDSALYFCASRGRLQETQYFGPGTRLLVL.

This chain links TRBV4-1 with TRBJ1-2; D uncertain. Germline V gene lookup returns CDR1 MGHRA and CDR2 YSYEKL. CDR3 length: 12 residues. With 6 bases removed from V and 1 base from J, the gap between germline ends came to 6 bases. CDR3 in DNA: TGCGCCAGCAGAGGCAATAACTATGGCTACACCTTC. The encoded protein is CASRGNNYGYTF.